The rows below give T cell receptor beta chains drawn from one sample of a study of cytomegalovirus exposure and HLA in healthy donors. TCRdb keeps only in-frame clones here, not all; method: immunoSEQ multiplex PCR. The top ten clones hold approximately 0.99% of a sample with 150,000 to 200,000 clones, about three quarters of them seen once. The specimen was PBMCs. Source of these receptors: a woman between 40 and 55 years old in good health and CMV-seronegative. Both conserved end residues are part of each CDR3. Fields, in order: CDR3 protein, V gene, J gene.

CDR3 protein: CASSLALSQGGTEAFF
V gene: TRBV11-3
J gene: TRBJ1-1

CDR3 protein: CASSSRQGLNTEAFF
V gene: TRBV13
J gene: TRBJ1-1

CDR3 protein: CASSVIAGSYNEQFF
V gene: TRBV9
J gene: TRBJ2-1

CDR3 protein: CASRSDRNTEAFF
V gene: TRBV6-5
J gene: TRBJ1-1

CDR3 protein: CASSFSTNTEAFF
V gene: TRBV11-3
J gene: TRBJ1-1

CDR3 protein: CASSQAPGQTYEQYF
V gene: TRBV4-3
J gene: NA

CDR3 protein: CASSIGTGDSGANVPTF
V gene: TRBV27
J gene: TRBJ2-6

CDR3 protein: CASRKGASGVGEETQYF
V gene: TRBV19
J gene: TRBJ2-5

CDR3 protein: CASSLQGLNTEAFF
V gene: TRBV19
J gene: TRBJ1-1

CDR3 protein: CASSSTGDEAFF
V gene: TRBV5-8
J gene: TRBJ1-1

CDR3 protein: CASSKTGANYGYTF
V gene: TRBV19
J gene: TRBJ1-2

CDR3 protein: CASSNRDTVYGYTF
V gene: TRBV19
J gene: TRBJ1-2

CDR3 protein: CASSPTELGGYTF
V gene: TRBV28
J gene: TRBJ1-2

CDR3 protein: CSVRYSNEKLFF
V gene: TRBV29-1
J gene: TRBJ1-4

CDR3 protein: CASSPQRLGPNTGELFF
V gene: TRBV5-4
J gene: TRBJ2-2

CDR3 protein: CASSGRPNNEQFF
V gene: TRBV11-3
J gene: TRBJ2-1

CDR3 protein: CASSPVGHLANYGYTF
V gene: TRBV28
J gene: TRBJ1-2

CDR3 protein: CSSTRGGTTEAFF
V gene: TRBV7-9
J gene: TRBJ1-1

CDR3 protein: CATSRDLPGGSDTQYF
V gene: TRBV15
J gene: TRBJ2-3

CDR3 protein: CASSVRDLTYNEQFF
V gene: TRBV9
J gene: TRBJ2-1

CDR3 protein: CASSLVLGGNEQFF
V gene: TRBV7-2
J gene: TRBJ2-1

CDR3 protein: CASSFGGSINEQYF
V gene: TRBV11-3
J gene: TRBJ2-7

CDR3 protein: CAWSRGFTEAFF
V gene: TRBV30
J gene: TRBJ1-1

CDR3 protein: CGTGAPITEAFF
V gene: TRBV19
J gene: TRBJ1-1

CDR3 protein: CASSLGRAKNTEAFF
V gene: TRBV11-3
J gene: TRBJ1-1

CDR3 protein: CASSLVPGSSETQYF
V gene: TRBV5-6
J gene: TRBJ2-5

CDR3 protein: CASSPSTGASTDTQYF
V gene: TRBV4-1
J gene: TRBJ2-3

CDR3 protein: CSVSSGNTIYF
V gene: TRBV29-1
J gene: TRBJ1-3

CDR3 protein: CASSLAQGSTDTQYF
V gene: TRBV5-1
J gene: TRBJ2-3

CDR3 protein: CASSSRQSSRDTQYF
V gene: TRBV11-2
J gene: TRBJ2-3

CDR3 protein: CASSYAGDTEAFF
V gene: TRBV6-5
J gene: TRBJ1-1

CDR3 protein: CASSLGAGAGGELFF
V gene: TRBV11-2
J gene: TRBJ2-2

CDR3 protein: CASSSNLRAASTDTQYF
V gene: TRBV11-3
J gene: TRBJ2-3

CDR3 protein: CSVVQSSYNEQFF
V gene: TRBV29-1
J gene: TRBJ2-1

CDR3 protein: CATSRGAASNYGYTF
V gene: TRBV15
J gene: TRBJ1-2

CDR3 protein: CASSLAGGGKLFF
V gene: TRBV7-9
J gene: TRBJ1-4

CDR3 protein: CSSSRETGELFF
V gene: TRBV7-9
J gene: TRBJ2-2

CDR3 protein: CASSQAPGQGSEQYF
V gene: TRBV4-3
J gene: TRBJ2-7

CDR3 protein: CASHRVAGDDEQFF
V gene: TRBV5-4
J gene: TRBJ2-1

CDR3 protein: CASSEEAQGIDTQYF
V gene: TRBV2
J gene: TRBJ2-3

CDR3 protein: CASRSGGGFTGELFF
V gene: TRBV2
J gene: NA

CDR3 protein: CASSLHAGAGTGELFF
V gene: TRBV27
J gene: TRBJ2-2